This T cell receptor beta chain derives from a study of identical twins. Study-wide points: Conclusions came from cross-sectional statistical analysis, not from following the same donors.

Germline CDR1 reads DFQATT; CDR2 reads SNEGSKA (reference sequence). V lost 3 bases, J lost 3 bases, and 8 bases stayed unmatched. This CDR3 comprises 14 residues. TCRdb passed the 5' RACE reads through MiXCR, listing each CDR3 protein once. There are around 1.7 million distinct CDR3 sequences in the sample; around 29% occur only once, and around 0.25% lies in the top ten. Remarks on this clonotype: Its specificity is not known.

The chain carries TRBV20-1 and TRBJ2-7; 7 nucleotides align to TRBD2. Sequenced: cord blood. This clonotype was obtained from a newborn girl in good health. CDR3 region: CSASGNGRFYEQYF. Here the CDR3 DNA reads TGCAGTGCTAGCGGGAACGGGAGGTTCTACGAGCAGTACTTC.